This T cell receptor (beta chain) was recorded in a study of blood T cell repertoires in COVID-19. This clone was observed once. The CDR3 sequence is 16 residues long. The germline V gene encodes CDR1 LGHNA and CDR2 YSLEER. V lost 1 base and J 5 bases, leaving 16 bases between the germline ends. Only in-frame clones appear in the TCRdb table, and some are missing; sequencing was by immunoSEQ multiplex PCR. This sample has under 110,000 clones, with about 85% found just once. The chain joins TRBV4-3 to TRBJ2-3; no clear D. This receptor was obtained from a woman in her 70s with active or convalescent COVID-19. Sequenced material: peripheral blood. CDR3 residues: CASSQGVSQVGDTQYF. The CDR3 DNA follows: TGCGCCAGCAGCCAAGGTGTATCGCAGGTCGGAGATACGCAGTATTTT.